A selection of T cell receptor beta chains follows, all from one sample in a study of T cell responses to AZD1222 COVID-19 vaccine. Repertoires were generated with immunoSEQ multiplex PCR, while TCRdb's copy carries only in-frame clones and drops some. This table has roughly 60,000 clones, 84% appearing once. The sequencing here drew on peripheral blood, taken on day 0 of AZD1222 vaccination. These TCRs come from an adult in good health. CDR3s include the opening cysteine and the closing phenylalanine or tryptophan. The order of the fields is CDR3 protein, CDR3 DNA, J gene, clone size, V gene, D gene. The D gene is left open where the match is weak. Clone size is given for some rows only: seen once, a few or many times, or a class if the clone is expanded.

CDR3 protein: CASSAERQGGNQPQHF
CDR3 DNA: TGTGCCAGCAGTGCAGAACGACAGGGAGGCAATCAGCCCCAGCATTTT
J gene: TRBJ1-5
clone size: few
V gene: TRBV6-2/TRBV6-3
D gene: TRBD1

CDR3 protein: CASSLDLGYGYTF
CDR3 DNA: TGTGCCAGCAGCCTCGATCTGGGCTATGGCTACACCTTC
J gene: TRBJ1-2
clone size: -
V gene: TRBV7-9
D gene: -

CDR3 protein: CASSFLAEGSYEQYF
CDR3 DNA: TGTGCCAGCAGCTTTCTAGCGGAGGGCTCCTACGAGCAGTACTTC
J gene: TRBJ2-7
clone size: -
V gene: TRBV11-2
D gene: TRBD2

CDR3 protein: CASSLDLSGNTIYF
CDR3 DNA: TGTGCCAGCAGCTTGGACCTCTCTGGAAACACCATATATTTT
J gene: TRBJ1-3
clone size: few
V gene: TRBV5-4
D gene: -

CDR3 protein: CASGLGLGKREGQDTQYF
CDR3 DNA: TGTGCTAGTGGTTTGGGCCTCGGGAAGCGGGAGGGCCAAGATACGCAGTATTTT
J gene: TRBJ2-3
clone size: -
V gene: TRBV12-5
D gene: TRBD2

CDR3 protein: CASSLGRENEKLFF
CDR3 DNA: TGCGCCAGCAGCTTAGGCAGGGAGAATGAAAAACTGTTTTTT
J gene: TRBJ1-4
clone size: -
V gene: TRBV5-1
D gene: -

CDR3 protein: CASGEGQGNQPQHF
CDR3 DNA: TGTGCCAGCGGCGAGGGACAGGGCAATCAGCCCCAGCATTTT
J gene: TRBJ1-5
clone size: few
V gene: TRBV18
D gene: TRBD1

CDR3 protein: CASSRKGGEQYF
CDR3 DNA: TGTGCCAGCAGCCGAAAAGGGGGCGAGCAGTACTTC
J gene: TRBJ2-7
clone size: -
V gene: TRBV7-8
D gene: -

CDR3 protein: CASSQLRGGPNEKLFF
CDR3 DNA: TGTGCCAGCAGCCAGCTCCGGGGGGGCCCTAATGAAAAACTGTTTTTT
J gene: TRBJ1-4
clone size: -
V gene: TRBV14
D gene: -

CDR3 protein: CASSWTSGRWTGELFF
CDR3 DNA: TGCGCCAGCAGCTGGACTAGCGGGAGATGGACCGGGGAGCTGTTTTTT
J gene: TRBJ2-2
clone size: -
V gene: TRBV4-3
D gene: TRBD2

CDR3 protein: CASSIGWNTGELFF
CDR3 DNA: TGTGCCAGTAGTATTGGCTGGAACACCGGGGAGCTGTTTTTT
J gene: TRBJ2-2
clone size: -
V gene: TRBV19
D gene: -